This is a list of T cell receptor beta chains from one sample in a study of CD8+ T cells in alopecia areata. The protocol was immunoSEQ multiplex PCR, while the TCRdb copy is restricted to in-frame clones and leaves out a portion. This sample has roughly 120,000 clones, with more than 30% found just once. The sequenced sample consisted of CD4+ T cells sorted from blood. The receptor set was obtained from a human donor with alopecia areata. CDR3s leave out the opening cysteine and the closing phenylalanine or tryptophan. The D gene is left open where the match is weak.

d_call j_call v_call cdr3_aa
TRBD1 TRBJ2-1 TRBV5-1 ASSGGQVGNNEQF
TRBD1 TRBJ1-5 TRBV29-1 SAATGYNQPQH
TRBD2 TRBJ2-7 TRBV27 ASRGAGVFYEQY
TRBD1 TRBJ1-2 TRBV29-1 SVSLTGDYGYT
TRBD2 TRBJ2-3 TRBV29-1 SILAGGQGTQY
- TRBJ2-4 TRBV28 ASSFRENIQY
- TRBJ2-7 TRBV21-1 ASSKRPGHPYEQY
- TRBJ1-4 TRBV6-5 ASSWSGDGEKLF
- TRBJ2-5 TRBV2 ASSRETQY
TRBD1 TRBJ2-1 TRBV6-5 ASSSRGPLYNEQF
TRBD1 TRBJ2-5 TRBV5-1 ASSTGQGRQETQY
TRBD1 TRBJ1-5 TRBV9 ASSVGGQLNQPQH
TRBD1 TRBJ1-2 TRBV23-1 ASSQRDREISNYGYT
- TRBJ1-5 TRBV29-1 SVEVGGNQPQH
- TRBJ2-5 TRBV30 AWSVVQETQY
- TRBJ1-5 TRBV6-5 ASRIDGYSNQPQH
- TRBJ2-1 TRBV29-1 SVDAEGQF
TRBD1 TRBJ2-2 TRBV29-1 SVPDRGLGTGELF
TRBD2 TRBJ2-1 TRBV30 AWSSGGSYNEQF
TRBD1 TRBJ1-1 TRBV30 AWSRMGTGATEAF
- TRBJ1-2 TRBV5-1 ASSPGGTNYGYT
- TRBJ2-1 TRBV25-1 ASVKESSNEQF
TRBD2 TRBJ2-3 TRBV7-9 ASSLPPRLAGVKDTQY
TRBD2 TRBJ2-7 TRBV7-2 ASRLAGASEQY
TRBD1 TRBJ2-7 TRBV29-1 SVLGQGGNYEQY